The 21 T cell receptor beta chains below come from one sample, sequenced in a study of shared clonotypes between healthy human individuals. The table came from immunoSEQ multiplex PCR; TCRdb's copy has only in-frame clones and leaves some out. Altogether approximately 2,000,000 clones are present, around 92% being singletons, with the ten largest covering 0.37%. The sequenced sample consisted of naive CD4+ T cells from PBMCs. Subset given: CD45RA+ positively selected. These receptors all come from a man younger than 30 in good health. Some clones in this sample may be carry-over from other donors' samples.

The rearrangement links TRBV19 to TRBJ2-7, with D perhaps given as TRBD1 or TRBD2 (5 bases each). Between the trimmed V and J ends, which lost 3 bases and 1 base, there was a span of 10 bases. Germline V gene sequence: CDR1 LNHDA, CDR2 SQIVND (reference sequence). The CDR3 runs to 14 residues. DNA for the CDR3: TGTGCCAGTAGTATCCAGGGACCGTCCTACGAGCAGTACTTC. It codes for CASSIQGPSYEQYF. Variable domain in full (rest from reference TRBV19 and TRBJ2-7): DGGITQSPKYLFRKEGQNVTLSCEQNLNHDAMYWYRQDPGQGLRLIYYSQIVNDFQKGDIAEGYSVSREKKESFPLTVTSAQKNPTAFYLCASSIQGPSYEQYFGPGTRLTVT.

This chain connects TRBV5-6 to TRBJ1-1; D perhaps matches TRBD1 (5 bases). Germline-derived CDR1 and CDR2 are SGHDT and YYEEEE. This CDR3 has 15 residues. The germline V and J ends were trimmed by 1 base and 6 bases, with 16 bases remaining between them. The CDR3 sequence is CASSLLGVAGSEAFF. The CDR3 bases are TGTGCCAGCAGCTTGTTGGGGGTTGCAGGGTCTGAAGCTTTCTTT.

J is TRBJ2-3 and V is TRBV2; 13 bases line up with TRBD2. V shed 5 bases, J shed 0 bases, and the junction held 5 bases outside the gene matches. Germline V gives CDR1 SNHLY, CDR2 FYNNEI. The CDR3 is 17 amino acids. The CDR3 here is CASSFGLAGASTDTQYF. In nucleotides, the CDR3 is TGTGCCAGCAGTTTCGGACTAGCGGGGGCAAGCACAGATACGCAGTATTTT.

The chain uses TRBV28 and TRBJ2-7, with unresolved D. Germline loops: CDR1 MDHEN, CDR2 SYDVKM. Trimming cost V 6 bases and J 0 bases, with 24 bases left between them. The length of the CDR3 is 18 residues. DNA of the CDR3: TGTGCCAGCAGAAATAAGATGCTCCGTCCTTATACCTCCTACGAGCAGTACTTC. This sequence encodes CASRNKMLRPYTSYEQYF.

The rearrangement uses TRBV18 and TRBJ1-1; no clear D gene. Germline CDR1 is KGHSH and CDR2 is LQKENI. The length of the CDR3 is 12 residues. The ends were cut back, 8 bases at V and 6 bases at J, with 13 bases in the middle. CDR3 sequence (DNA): TGTGCCAGCCAGACAAGCGGCCCTGAAGCTTTCTTT. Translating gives CASQTSGPEAFF.

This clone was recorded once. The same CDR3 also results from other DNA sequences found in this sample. CDR3 in amino acids: CASSDGNQPQHF. For the CDR3, the DNA is TGTGCCAGCAGTGACGGTAATCAGCCCCAGCATTTT. The chain employs TRBV6-1 and TRBJ1-5; D uncertain. The CDR3 totals 12 residues. Looked up from germline, CDR1 is MNHNS and CDR2 is SASEGT. Between the trimmed V and J ends, which lost 3 bases and 4 bases, there was a span of 4 bases.

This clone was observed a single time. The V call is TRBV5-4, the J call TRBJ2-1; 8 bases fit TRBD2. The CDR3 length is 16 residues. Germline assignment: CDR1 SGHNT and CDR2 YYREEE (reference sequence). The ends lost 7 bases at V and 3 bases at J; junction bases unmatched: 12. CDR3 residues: CASGVTRGLGYNEQFF. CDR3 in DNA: TGTGCCAGCGGCGTCACCCGGGGACTAGGCTACAATGAGCAGTTCTTC.

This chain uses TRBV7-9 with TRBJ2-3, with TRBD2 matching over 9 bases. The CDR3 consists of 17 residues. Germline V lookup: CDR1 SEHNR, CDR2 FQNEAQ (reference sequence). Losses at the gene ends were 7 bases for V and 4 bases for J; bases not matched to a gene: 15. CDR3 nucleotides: TGTGCCAGCACCCCAACGGGGCGGGAGGGCCAGCCAGATACGCAGTATTTT. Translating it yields CASTPTGREGQPDTQYF.

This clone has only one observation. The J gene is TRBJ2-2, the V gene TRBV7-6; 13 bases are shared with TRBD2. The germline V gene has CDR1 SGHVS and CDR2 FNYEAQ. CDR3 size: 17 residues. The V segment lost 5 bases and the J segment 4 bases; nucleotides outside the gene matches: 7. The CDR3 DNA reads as TGTGCCAGCAGCCCCGAATGGACTAGCGGGAGCACCGGGGAGCTGTTTTTT. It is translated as CASSPEWTSGSTGELFF.

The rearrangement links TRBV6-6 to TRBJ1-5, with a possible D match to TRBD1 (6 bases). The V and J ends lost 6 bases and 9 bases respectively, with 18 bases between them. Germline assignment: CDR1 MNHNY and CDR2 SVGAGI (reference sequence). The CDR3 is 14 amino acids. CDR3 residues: CASSLDSTGLPQHF. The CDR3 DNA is TGTGCCAGCAGCCTGGACAGTACAGGGCTGCCCCAGCATTTT.

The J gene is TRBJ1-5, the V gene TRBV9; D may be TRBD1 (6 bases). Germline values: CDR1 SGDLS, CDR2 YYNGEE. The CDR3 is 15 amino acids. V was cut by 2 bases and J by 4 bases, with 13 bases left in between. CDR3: CASSVGGARNQPQHF. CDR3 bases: TGTGCCAGCAGCGTGGGGGGGGCACGGAATCAGCCCCAGCATTTT. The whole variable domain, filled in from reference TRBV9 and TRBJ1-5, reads DSGVTQTPKHLITATGQRVTLRCSPRSGDLSVYWYQQSLDQGLQFLIQYYNGEERAKGNILERFSAQQFPDLHSELNLSSLELGDSALYFCASSVGGARNQPQHFGDGTRLSIL.

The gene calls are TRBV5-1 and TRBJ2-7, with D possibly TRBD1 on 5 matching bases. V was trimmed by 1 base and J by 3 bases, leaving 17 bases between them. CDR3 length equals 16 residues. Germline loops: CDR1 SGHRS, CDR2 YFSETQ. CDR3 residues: CASSLSGATKLYEQYF. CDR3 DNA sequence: TGCGCCAGCAGCTTGAGTGGGGCCACTAAGCTCTACGAGCAGTACTTC.

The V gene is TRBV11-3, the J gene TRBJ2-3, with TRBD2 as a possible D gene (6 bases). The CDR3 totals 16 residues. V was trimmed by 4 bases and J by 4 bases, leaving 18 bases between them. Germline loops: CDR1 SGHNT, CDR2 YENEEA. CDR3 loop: CASSWGVGSGADTQYF. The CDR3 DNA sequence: TGTGCCAGCAGCTGGGGGGTTGGGTCAGGCGCAGATACGCAGTATTTT. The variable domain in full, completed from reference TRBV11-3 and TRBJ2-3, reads EAGVVQSPRYKIIEKKQPVAFWCNPISGHNTLYWYLQNLGQGPELLIRYENEEAVDDSQLPKDRFSAERLKGVDSTLKIQPAELGDSAVYLCASSWGVGSGADTQYFGPGTRLTVL.

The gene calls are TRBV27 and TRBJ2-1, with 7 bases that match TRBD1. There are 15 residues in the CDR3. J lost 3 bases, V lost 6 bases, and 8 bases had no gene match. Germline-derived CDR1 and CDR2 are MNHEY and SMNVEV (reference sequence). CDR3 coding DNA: TGTGCCAGCAGGAAACGACAGGGCGACTACAATGAGCAGTTCTTC. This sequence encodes CASRKRQGDYNEQFF.

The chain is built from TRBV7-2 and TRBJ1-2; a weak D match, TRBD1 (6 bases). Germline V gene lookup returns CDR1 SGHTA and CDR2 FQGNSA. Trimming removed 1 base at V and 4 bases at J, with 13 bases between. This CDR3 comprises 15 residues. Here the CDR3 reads CASSLGRGAVYGYTF. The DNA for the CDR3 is TGTGCCAGCAGCTTAGGGCGGGGGGCGGTCTATGGCTACACCTTC. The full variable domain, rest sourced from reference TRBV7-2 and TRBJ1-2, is GAGVSQSPSNKVTEKGKDVELRCDPISGHTALYWYRQSLGQGLEFLIYFQGNSAPDKSGLPSDRFSAERTGGSVSTLTIQRTQQEDSAVYLCASSLGRGAVYGYTFGSGTRLTVV.

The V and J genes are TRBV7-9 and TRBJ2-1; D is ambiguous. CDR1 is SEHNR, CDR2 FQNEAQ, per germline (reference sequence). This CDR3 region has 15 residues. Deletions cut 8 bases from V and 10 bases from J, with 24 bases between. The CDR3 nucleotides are TGTGCCAGCGGTATTCGAACCCTCGGGTTCGAGGAGCAGTTCTTC. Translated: CASGIRTLGFEEQFF.

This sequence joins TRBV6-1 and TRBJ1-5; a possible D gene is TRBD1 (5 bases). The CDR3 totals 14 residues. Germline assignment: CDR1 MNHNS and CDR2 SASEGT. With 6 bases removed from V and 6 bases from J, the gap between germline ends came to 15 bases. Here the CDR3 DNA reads TGTGCCAGCAGCCTCGGGACGGTAGCTCAGCCCCAGCATTTT. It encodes CASSLGTVAQPQHF.

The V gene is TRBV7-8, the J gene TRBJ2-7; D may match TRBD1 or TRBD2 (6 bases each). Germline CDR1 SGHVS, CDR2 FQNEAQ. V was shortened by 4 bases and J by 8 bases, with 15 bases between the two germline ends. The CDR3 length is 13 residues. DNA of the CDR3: TGTGCCAGCAGCTCCGGGGGCCCGACTCAGCAGTACTTC. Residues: CASSSGGPTQQYF.

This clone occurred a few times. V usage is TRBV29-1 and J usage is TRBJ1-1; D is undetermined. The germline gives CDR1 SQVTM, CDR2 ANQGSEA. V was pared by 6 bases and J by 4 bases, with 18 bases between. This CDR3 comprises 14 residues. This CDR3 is CSVMGRNLRTEAFF. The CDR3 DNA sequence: TGCAGCGTCATGGGTCGGAACCTGCGCACTGAAGCTTTCTTT.

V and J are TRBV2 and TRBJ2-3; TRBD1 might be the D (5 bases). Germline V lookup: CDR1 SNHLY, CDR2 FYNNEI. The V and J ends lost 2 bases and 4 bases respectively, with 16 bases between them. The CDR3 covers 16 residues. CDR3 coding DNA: TGTGCCAGCAGTGAACGGCCAGGGTCACGCTCAGATACGCAGTATTTT. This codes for CASSERPGSRSDTQYF.

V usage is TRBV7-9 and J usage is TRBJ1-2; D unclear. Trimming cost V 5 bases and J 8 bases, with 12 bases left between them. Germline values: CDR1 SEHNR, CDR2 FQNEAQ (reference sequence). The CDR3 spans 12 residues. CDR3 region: CASSPRAVGYTF. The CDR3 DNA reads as TGTGCCAGCAGCCCTCGGGCAGTGGGCTACACCTTC.